These 2 T cell receptor beta chains came from one sample sequenced in a study of T cells in Graves' hyperthyroidism and ophthalmopathy. RNA transcripts yielded amplified TCR beta CDR3 regions. HTBI primers were used for first-round RT-PCR of the TCR CDR3. TCRdb recomputed calls from the multiplex PCR reads with MiXCR, one row per CDR3 protein. Of 380,000 or so distinct CDR3 sequences in the sample, 19% were seen once. Sequenced input: blood. These receptors were obtained from a woman between 18 and 29 years old with Graves' hyperthyroidism.

The sample holds many counts of this clonotype. The gene calls are TRBV6-1 and TRBJ1-2; no firm D call. V lost 6 bases to trimming and J lost 4 bases, with 15 bases between them. The CDR3 consists of 14 residues. Per germline, CDR1 MNHNS and CDR2 SASEGT. The CDR3 sequence is CASSPAGASYGYTF. For the CDR3, the DNA is TGTGCCAGCAGCCCCGCTGGAGCTAGCTATGGCTACACCTTC.

The table lists this clonotype with a count of one. This may be a read error: a much more frequent sequence differs by one nucleotide. The chain recombines TRBV3-1 with TRBJ2-2; no definite D call. Trimming shortened V by 0 bases and J by 7 bases, and 6 bases separated the two germline ends. CDR3 length equals 13 residues. Germline loops: CDR1 LGHDT, CDR2 YNNKEL (reference sequence). This CDR3 is CASSQDGLGELFF. As DNA, the CDR3 is TGTGCCAGCAGCCAAGACGGCCTCGGGGAGCTGTTTTTT.